This record concerns one TCR beta chain sequence. Its antigen remains undetermined. No clone much larger than this one lies a single base away; base qualities are absent. Library preparation was by 5' RACE. The sequencer was a NextSeq 500. In the TCR library protocol, unique molecular identifiers were attached to individual cDNA molecules to correct for PCR bias and sequencing error. Both TCR alpha and beta chains were sequenced, and tight co-correlation was observed between alpha and beta sequence abundances in each sample. The authors' analysis ran thus. Decombinator V4 was used to annotate TCR sequences for V gene, J gene and CDR3. Expanded TCRs were defined as changing significantly between any two time points under a Poisson model with p below 0.0001. TCR abundances were normalised to the total number of TCRs sequenced per sample and were expressed as counts per million. MAIT TCRs were defined by TRAV1-2 paired with TRAJ12, TRAJ20 or TRAJ33, and iNKT TCRs by TRAV10 paired with TRAJ18. A search of VDJdb, accessed on 1 November 2021, was run for TCRs annotated to CMV, EBV and SARS-CoV-2, with TCRs annotated for multiple antigens excluded. The public reads were reanalyzed by TCRdb: fastp trimming at Q25, MiXCR alignment, in-frame beta chains only. Every entry covers one CDR3 protein and lists the most common genes and DNA from its rows. The V and J calls and clone size are TCRdb's, not the authors'. The sample records around 46,000 distinct CDR3 sequences, 5% to 6% of which are singletons. The ten largest clones add up to 5.4% of the sample.

This specimen comes from a study of early T cells in non-severe SARS-CoV-2 infection (dated by TCRdb to the early 2020s). Looking at the study overall: TCR sequencing used bulk RNA from unsorted whole blood, so alpha and beta chains could not be paired.

The CDR3 starts with the cysteine, ends with the phenylalanine, and has 13 residues. Kept here is only the CDR3 DNA, which spans 39 bases and is read in frame from base 1. V was cut back by 6 bases and J by 4 bases, leaving a gap of 12 bases between them. CDR1 and CDR2 are read off the germline V gene as SQVTM and ANQGSEA. Set within a cohort of healthcare workers in London, UK, this nested case-control study involved weekly PCR testing of nasopharyngeal swabs along with blood sampling. Between 23 and 31 March 2020, the week of the UK lockdown, healthcare workers were enrolled and then followed up weekly for as long as 16 weeks. The paper as a whole reports these results and caveats: VDJdb matching was skewed toward anti-spike CD8 responses and likely underestimated virus-specific expansions by missing private and CD4 specificities.

The V and J segments used are TRBV29-1 and TRBJ2-2, with the D gene possibly TRBD1 or TRBD2, each one fitting 5 bases. The sequence was collected from an adult who was a healthcare worker with PCR-confirmed SARS-CoV-2 infection or an uninfected control (not recorded which). The input for sequencing was whole blood, taken at baseline. The nucleotide sequence is given as TGCAGCGTCAGAGGGGTCGGCACCGGGGAGCTGTTTTTT. It translates as CSVRGVGTGELFF.